The rows below give T cell receptor beta chains drawn from one sample of a study of T-cell reconstitution after alpha-beta-depleted transplantation in children. In TCRdb, the PCR reads were re-called with MiXCR into one record per CDR3 protein. The sample yields about 420,000 distinct CDR3 sequences, around 16% seen once. This specimen consisted of PBMCs, mostly from graft donor cells, obtained 360 days after TCRalphabeta/CD19-depleted stem cell transplant. The receptors shown here come from a boy less than two years old who had a stem cell transplant for Wiskott-Aldrich syndrome, so the T cells may come from the graft donor. The CDR3 runs from the conserved cysteine through the conserved F or W. Fields, in order: D gene, J gene, V gene, clone size, CDR3 protein, CDR3 DNA. D genes are given only for firm matches. Only part of the rows carry a size: once, few, many, or a class if the clone is expanded.

d_gene: TRBD2
j_gene: TRBJ2-7
v_gene: TRBV15
abundance: .
CDR3aa: CATSGVRVTSGGHYEQYF
CDR3nt: TGTGCCACCAGTGGGGTGAGGGTGACTAGCGGGGGGCACTACGAGCAGTACTTC

d_gene: .
j_gene: TRBJ2-3
v_gene: TRBV2
abundance: .
CDR3aa: CASSEATAPYF
CDR3nt: TGTGCCAGCAGTGAAGCTACTGCACCGTATTTT

d_gene: TRBD2
j_gene: TRBJ2-1
v_gene: TRBV11-3
abundance: .
CDR3aa: CASSLDPAGDLNEQFF
CDR3nt: TGTGCCAGCAGCTTAGATCCAGCGGGAGACTTGAATGAGCAGTTCTTC

d_gene: .
j_gene: TRBJ2-1
v_gene: TRBV5-1
abundance: few
CDR3aa: CASSFRAGSYNEQFF
CDR3nt: TGCGCCAGCAGCTTCAGGGCAGGCTCCTACAATGAGCAGTTCTTC

d_gene: TRBD1
j_gene: TRBJ2-7
v_gene: TRBV5-1
abundance: .
CDR3aa: CASSPRVKRGQEEQYF
CDR3nt: TGCGCCAGCAGCCCGCGAGTTAAGAGGGGGCAGGAGGAGCAGTACTTC

d_gene: .
j_gene: TRBJ2-2
v_gene: TRBV15
abundance: .
CDR3aa: CATSRDFDTGELFF
CDR3nt: TGTGCCACCAGCAGAGATTTCGACACCGGGGAGCTGTTTTTT

d_gene: .
j_gene: TRBJ2-7
v_gene: TRBV7-7
abundance: .
CDR3aa: CASSRRAFSSYEQYF
CDR3nt: TGTGCCAGCAGCCGCAGGGCCTTTAGCTCCTACGAGCAGTACTTC

d_gene: TRBD2
j_gene: TRBJ2-7
v_gene: TRBV10-2
abundance: few
CDR3aa: CASSEPGGGYEQYF
CDR3nt: TGCGCCAGCAGTGAGCCGGGGGGGGGCTACGAGCAGTACTTC

d_gene: TRBD2
j_gene: TRBJ2-5
v_gene: TRBV20-1
abundance: few
CDR3aa: CSARASGRDQETQYF
CDR3nt: TGCAGTGCTAGAGCTAGCGGGAGGGATCAAGAGACCCAGTACTTC

d_gene: TRBD2
j_gene: TRBJ2-2
v_gene: TRBV12-3/TRBV12-4
abundance: few
CDR3aa: CASRRAGGAGELFF
CDR3nt: TGTGCCAGCAGAAGAGCGGGAGGAGCCGGGGAGCTGTTTTTT

d_gene: .
j_gene: TRBJ1-6
v_gene: TRBV5-1
abundance: .
CDR3aa: CASSLEVFYNSPLHF
CDR3nt: TGCGCCAGCAGCTTGGAAGTTTTCTATAATTCACCCCTCCACTTT

d_gene: TRBD2
j_gene: TRBJ2-1
v_gene: TRBV6-2/TRBV6-3
abundance: few
CDR3aa: CASSYQRGSPVGEQFF
CDR3nt: TGTGCCAGCAGTTACCAGCGCGGGAGCCCTGTTGGTGAGCAGTTCTTC

d_gene: .
j_gene: TRBJ2-5
v_gene: TRBV28
abundance: .
CDR3aa: CASSFPTETQYF
CDR3nt: TGTGCCAGCAGTTTCCCGACAGAGACCCAGTACTTC

d_gene: TRBD2
j_gene: TRBJ2-3
v_gene: TRBV20-1
abundance: few
CDR3aa: CSASGGARSTDTQYF
CDR3nt: TGCAGTGCTAGCGGGGGGGCCCGTTCAACAGATACGCAGTATTTT